In its sample, the clone carrying this T cell receptor beta chain was seen many times. Via MiXCR, TCRdb re-called the 5' RACE reads, giving one row per CDR3 protein. The repertoire holds a few hundred thousand distinct CDR3 sequences, 6.2% seen once, with 14% to 15% in the top ten. V was clipped by 5 bases and J by 7 bases; unmatched bases: 14. The CDR3 is 16 amino acids. This sample is part of a study of T cells after yellow fever vaccination. V usage is TRBV12-3 or TRBV12-4 and J usage is TRBJ2-1; TRBD2 aligns across 7 bases. The receptor was derived from a man between 25 and 39 years old who received the YFV17D yellow fever vaccine. The starting material was PBMCs, obtained 5 days after the yellow fever booster vaccination. The CDR3 sequence: CASSIRGSGSSNEQFF. The DNA of the CDR3 is TGTGCCAGCAGTATCCGCGGTAGCGGGTCCTCGAATGAGCAGTTCTTC.